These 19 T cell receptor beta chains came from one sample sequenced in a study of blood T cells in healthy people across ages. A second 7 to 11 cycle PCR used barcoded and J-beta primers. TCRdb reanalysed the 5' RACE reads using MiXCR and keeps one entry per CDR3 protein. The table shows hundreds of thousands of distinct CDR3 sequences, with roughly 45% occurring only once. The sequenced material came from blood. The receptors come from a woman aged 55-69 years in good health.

The chain's CDR3 is CAISEQAQETQYF. Here the CDR3 DNA reads TGTGCCATCAGTGAACAGGCCCAGGAGACCCAGTACTTC. V gene TRBV10-3 combines with J gene TRBJ2-5, with a weak D call TRBD1 (5 bases). From germline, CDR1 is ENHRY and CDR2 SYGVKD. The CDR3 runs to 13 residues. V lost 3 bases and J 5 bases, leaving 10 bases between the germline ends.

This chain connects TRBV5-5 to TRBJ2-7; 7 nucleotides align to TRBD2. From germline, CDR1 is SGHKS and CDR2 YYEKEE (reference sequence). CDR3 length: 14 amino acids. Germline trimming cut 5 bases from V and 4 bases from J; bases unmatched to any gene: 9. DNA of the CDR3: TGTGCCAGCAGACCAGGACTAGACCGTTACGAGCAGTACTTC. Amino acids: CASRPGLDRYEQYF.

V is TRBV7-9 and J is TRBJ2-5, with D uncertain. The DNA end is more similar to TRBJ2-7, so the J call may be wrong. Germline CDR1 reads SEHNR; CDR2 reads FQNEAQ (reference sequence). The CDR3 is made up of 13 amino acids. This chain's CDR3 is CASSYEPPYEQYF. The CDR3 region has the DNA TGTGCCAGCAGCTATGAACCGCCATACGAGCAGTACTTC.

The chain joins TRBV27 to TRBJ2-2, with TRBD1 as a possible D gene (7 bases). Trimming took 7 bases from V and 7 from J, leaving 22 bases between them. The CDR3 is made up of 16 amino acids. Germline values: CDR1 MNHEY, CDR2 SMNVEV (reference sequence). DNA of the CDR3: TGTGCCAGCAACAGGGGACTCCCAGGCGGAGGCGGGGAGCTGTTTTTT. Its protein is CASNRGLPGGGGELFF.

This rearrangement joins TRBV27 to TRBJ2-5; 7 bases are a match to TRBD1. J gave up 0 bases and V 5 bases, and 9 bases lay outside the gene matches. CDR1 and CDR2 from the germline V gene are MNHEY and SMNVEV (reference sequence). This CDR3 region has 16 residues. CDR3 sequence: CASSINRGGYQETQYF. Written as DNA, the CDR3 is TGTGCCAGCAGTATAAACAGGGGCGGCTACCAAGAGACCCAGTACTTC.

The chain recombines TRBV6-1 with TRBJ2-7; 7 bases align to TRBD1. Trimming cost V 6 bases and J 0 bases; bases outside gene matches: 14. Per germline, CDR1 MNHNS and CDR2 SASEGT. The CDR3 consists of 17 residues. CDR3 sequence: CASSPPGQPYFSYEQYF. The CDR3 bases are TGTGCCAGCAGCCCCCCGGGACAGCCATACTTCTCCTACGAGCAGTACTTC.

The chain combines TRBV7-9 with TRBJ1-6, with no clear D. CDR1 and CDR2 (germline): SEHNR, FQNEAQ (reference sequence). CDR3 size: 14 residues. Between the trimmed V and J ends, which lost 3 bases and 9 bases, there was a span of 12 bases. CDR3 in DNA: TGTGCCAGCAGCTTGCCGGTTACAAGTTCACCCCTCCACTTT. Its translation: CASSLPVTSSPLHF.

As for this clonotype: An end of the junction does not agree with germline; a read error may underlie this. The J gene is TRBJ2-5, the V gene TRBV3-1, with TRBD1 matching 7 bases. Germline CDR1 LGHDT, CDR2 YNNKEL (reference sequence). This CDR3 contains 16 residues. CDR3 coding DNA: TGTGCCAGCAGTCAAGGGGGCCTACCTCACCAAGAGACCCAGTACTTC. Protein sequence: CASSQGGLPHQETQYF.

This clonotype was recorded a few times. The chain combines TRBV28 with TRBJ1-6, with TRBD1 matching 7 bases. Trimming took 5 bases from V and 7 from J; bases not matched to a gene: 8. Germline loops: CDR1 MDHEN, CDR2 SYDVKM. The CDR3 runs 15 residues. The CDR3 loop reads CASSTGEGGNSPLHF. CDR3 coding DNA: TGTGCCAGCAGTACAGGGGAAGGTGGAAATTCACCCCTCCACTTT.

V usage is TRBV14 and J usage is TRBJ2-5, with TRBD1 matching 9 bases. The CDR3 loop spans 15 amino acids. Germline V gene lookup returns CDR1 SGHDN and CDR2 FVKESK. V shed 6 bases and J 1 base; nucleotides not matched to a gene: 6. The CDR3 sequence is CASSRDRVSQETQYF. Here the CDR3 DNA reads TGTGCCAGCAGTCGGGACAGGGTTTCCCAAGAGACCCAGTACTTC.

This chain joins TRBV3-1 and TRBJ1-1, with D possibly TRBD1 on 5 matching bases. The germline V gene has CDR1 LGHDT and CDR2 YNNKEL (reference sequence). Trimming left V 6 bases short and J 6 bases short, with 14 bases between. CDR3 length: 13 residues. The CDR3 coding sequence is TGTGCCAGCAGTCGGAGGGGTGAGGCTGAAGCTTTCTTT. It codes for CASSRRGEAEAFF.

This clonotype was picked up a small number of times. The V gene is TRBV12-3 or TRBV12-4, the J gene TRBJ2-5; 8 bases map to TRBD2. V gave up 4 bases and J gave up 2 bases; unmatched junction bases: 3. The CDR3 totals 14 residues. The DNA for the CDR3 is TGTGCCAGCAGTTGGAGCGGGGGACAAGAGACCCAGTACTTC. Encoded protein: CASSWSGGQETQYF.

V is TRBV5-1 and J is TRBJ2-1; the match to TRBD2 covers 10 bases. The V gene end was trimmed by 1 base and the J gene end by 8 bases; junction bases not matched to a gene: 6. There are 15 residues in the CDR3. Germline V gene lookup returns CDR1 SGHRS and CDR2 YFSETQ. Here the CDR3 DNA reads TGCGCCAGCAGCTTGATAGCGGGGGGCCAGGATGAGCAGTTCTTC. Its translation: CASSLIAGGQDEQFF.

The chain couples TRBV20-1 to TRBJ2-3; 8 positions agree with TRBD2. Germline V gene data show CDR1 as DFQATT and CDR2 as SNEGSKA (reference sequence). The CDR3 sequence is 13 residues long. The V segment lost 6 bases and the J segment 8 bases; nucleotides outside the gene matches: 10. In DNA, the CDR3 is TGCAGTGCCGTTGGGAGCGGGAGAAGTACGCAGTATTTT. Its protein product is CSAVGSGRSTQYF.

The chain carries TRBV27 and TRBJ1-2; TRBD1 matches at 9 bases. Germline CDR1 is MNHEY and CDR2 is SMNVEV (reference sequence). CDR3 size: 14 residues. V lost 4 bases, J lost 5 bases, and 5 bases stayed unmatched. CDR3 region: CASSSDRGWYGYTF. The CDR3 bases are TGTGCCAGCAGTTCCGACAGGGGGTGGTATGGCTACACCTTC.

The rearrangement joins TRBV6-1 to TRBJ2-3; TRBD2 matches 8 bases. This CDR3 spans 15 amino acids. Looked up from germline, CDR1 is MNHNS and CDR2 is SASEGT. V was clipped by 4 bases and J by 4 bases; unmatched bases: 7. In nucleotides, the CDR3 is TGTGCCAGCAGTGCTGATAGCGGGGCTTCAGATACGCAGTATTTT. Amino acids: CASSADSGASDTQYF.

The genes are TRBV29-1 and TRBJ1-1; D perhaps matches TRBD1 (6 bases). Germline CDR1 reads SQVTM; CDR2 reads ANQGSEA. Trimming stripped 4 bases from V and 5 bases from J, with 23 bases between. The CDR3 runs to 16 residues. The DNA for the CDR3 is TGCAGCGTTGGAGGGGGAATCAGGGTCCCCCTTACTGAAGCTTTCTTT. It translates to CSVGGGIRVPLTEAFF.

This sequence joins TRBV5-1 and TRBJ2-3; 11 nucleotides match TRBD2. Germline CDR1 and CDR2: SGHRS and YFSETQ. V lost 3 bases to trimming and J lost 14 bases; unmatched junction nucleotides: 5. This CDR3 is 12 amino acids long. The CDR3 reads CASSSPGTSGYF. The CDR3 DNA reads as TGCGCCAGCAGCTCACCCGGGACTAGCGGGTATTTT.

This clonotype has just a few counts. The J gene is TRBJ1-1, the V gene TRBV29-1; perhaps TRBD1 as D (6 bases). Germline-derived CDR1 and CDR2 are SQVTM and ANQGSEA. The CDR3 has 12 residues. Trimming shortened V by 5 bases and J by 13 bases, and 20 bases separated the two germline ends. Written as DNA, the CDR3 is TGCAGCGTTCTTTCAGGGGCCACCCAGGGTTTCTTT. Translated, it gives CSVLSGATQGFF.